What follows is one T cell receptor beta chain and its context. These data belong to a study of blood T cell repertoires in COVID-19. Study-level information: The samples span acute and convalescent COVID-19 from the United States, Italy and Spain.

TCRdb's copy holds only in-frame clones and misses some; the assay was immunoSEQ multiplex PCR. The table includes more than 60,000 clones, around nine tenths detected once. V lost 2 bases to trimming and J lost 5 bases; unmatched junction nucleotides: 5. The germline V gene has CDR1 MNHEY and CDR2 SVGEGT. The CDR3 sequence is 14 residues long. This receptor was identified in a woman of 80 years or more with active or convalescent COVID-19. The chain uses TRBV6-2 or TRBV6-3 and TRBJ1-2; 7 bases align to TRBD1. The sample was peripheral blood. Written as DNA, the CDR3 is TGTGCCAGCAGTTACGGGACAGCGCTATATGGCTACACCTTC. It yields the protein CASSYGTALYGYTF.